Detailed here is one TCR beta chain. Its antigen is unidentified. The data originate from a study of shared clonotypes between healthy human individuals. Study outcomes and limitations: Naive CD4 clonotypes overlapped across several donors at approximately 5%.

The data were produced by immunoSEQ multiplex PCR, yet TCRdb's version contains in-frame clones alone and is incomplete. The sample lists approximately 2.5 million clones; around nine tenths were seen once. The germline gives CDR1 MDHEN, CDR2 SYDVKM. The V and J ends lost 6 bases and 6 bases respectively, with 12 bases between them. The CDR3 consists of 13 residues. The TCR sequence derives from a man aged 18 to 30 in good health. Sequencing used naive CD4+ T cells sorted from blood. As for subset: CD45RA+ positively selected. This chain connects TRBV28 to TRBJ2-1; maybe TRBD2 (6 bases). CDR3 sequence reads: CASSPSRGNEQFF. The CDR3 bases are TGTGCCAGCAGCCCTTCGCGGGGCAATGAGCAGTTCTTC.